These 2 T cell receptor beta chains originate from one sample sequenced in a study of identical twins. TCRdb recomputed calls from the 5' RACE reads with MiXCR, one row per CDR3 protein. The table includes some 730,000 distinct CDR3 sequences, about 20% detected once. The same data also went into a second study, on T cells expressing NK-cell markers.

The source material was PBMCs. The receptor source for this set is a woman between 18 and 29 years old in good health.

This clonotype was detected a few times. The chain links TRBV5-1 to TRBJ1-2; the D is unclear. This CDR3 comprises 15 residues. Germline V gene data show CDR1 as SGHRS and CDR2 as YFSETQ. V shed 2 bases and J shed 2 bases, with 13 bases lying between them. Here the CDR3 reads CASSFSEANNYGYTF. The CDR3 DNA follows: TGCGCCAGCAGCTTTTCGGAGGCAAACAACTATGGCTACACCTTC.

This chain uses TRBV20-1 with TRBJ2-4; D ambiguous. The germline CDR1 and CDR2 sequences are DFQATT and SNEGSKA (reference sequence). The V end was cut by 3 bases, the J end by 4 bases, with 13 bases between. This CDR3 has 14 amino acids. The CDR3 sequence is CSARSTDGKNIQYF. As DNA, the CDR3 is TGCAGTGCTAGGTCCACCGACGGAAAAAACATTCAGTACTTC.